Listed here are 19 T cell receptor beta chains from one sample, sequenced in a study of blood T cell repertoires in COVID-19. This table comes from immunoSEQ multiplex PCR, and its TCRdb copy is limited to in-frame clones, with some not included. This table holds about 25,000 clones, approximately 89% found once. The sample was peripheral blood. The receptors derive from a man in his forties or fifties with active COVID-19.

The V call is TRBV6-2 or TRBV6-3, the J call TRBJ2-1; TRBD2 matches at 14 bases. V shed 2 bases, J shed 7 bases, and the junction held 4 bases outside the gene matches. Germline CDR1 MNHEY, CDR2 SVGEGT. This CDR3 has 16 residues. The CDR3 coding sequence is TGTGCCAGCAGTTACGGACTAGCGGGGGGTGAGAATGAGCAGTTCTTC. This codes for CASSYGLAGGENEQFF.

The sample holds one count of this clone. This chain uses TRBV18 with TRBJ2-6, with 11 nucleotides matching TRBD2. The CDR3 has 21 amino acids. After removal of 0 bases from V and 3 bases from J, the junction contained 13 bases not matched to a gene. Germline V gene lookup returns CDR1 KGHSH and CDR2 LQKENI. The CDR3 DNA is TGTGCCAGCTCACCACCAAAAAAACTGCTAGCGGGGGGTTTTGGGGCCAACGTCCTGACTTTC. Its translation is CASSPPKKLLAGGFGANVLTF.

The CDR3 spells CASSTTRVGYF. CDR3 bases: TGTGCCAGCAGCACGACTAGAGTTGGGTATTTC. J is TRBJ2-7 and V is TRBV21-1; TRBD2 is the table's D call, not checked against the DNA. TRBV21-1 is a pseudogene segment. CDR3 size: 11 residues.

The CDR3 DNA is TGTGCCAGCAGCCCCGGGACAGAACTCACCGGGGAGCTGTTTTTT. Translating it yields CASSPGTELTGELFF. The genes are TRBV11-2 and TRBJ2-2; 7 bases match TRBD1. V shed 5 bases, J shed 4 bases, and the junction held 7 bases outside the gene matches. This CDR3 comprises 15 residues. In germline, CDR1 is SGHAT, CDR2 FQNNGV.

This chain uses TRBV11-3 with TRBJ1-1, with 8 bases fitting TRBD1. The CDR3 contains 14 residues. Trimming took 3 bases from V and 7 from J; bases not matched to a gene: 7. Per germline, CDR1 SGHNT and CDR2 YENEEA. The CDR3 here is CASSFRTGNLEAFF. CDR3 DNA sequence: TGTGCCAGCAGCTTCAGGACAGGGAACCTTGAAGCTTTCTTT.

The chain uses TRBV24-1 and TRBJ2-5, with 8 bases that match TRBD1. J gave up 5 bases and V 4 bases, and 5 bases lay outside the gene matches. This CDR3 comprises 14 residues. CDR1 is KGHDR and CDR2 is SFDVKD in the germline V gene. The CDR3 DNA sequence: TGTGCCACCAGTGACCCAGGGGGCCCGGAGACCCAGTACTTC. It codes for CATSDPGGPETQYF.

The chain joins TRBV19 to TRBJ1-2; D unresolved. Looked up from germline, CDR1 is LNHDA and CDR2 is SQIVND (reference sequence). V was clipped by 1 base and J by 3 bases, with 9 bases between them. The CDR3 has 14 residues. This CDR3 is CASSIVRRDYGYTF. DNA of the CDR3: TGTGCCAGTAGTATAGTCCGGAGGGACTATGGCTACACCTTC.

The DNA of the CDR3 is TGTGCCAGCAGCTTGGACAGGGACGGCACTGAAGCTTTCTTT. Translation gives CASSLDRDGTEAFF. V and J are TRBV11-1 and TRBJ1-1, with 8 bases identical to TRBD1. The length of the CDR3 is 14 residues. Trimming removed 3 bases from V and 4 bases from J; junction bases left unmatched: 4. Germline CDR1 and CDR2: SGHAT and FQDESV (reference sequence).

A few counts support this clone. The CDR3 loop reads CASSPAGQGAYEQYF. DNA of the CDR3: TGTGCCAGCAGTCCAGCGGGACAGGGGGCCTACGAGCAGTACTTC. The chain recombines TRBV6-5 with TRBJ2-7; 11 nucleotides agree with TRBD1. J was trimmed by 2 bases and V by 5 bases; bases with no gene match: 5. The CDR3 length is 15 residues. CDR1 and CDR2 from the germline V gene are MNHEY and SVGAGI.

In DNA, the CDR3 is TGTGCCAGCAGTTCCCGGACAGGCGCTGCCTACGAGCAGTACTTC. The encoded protein is CASSSRTGAAYEQYF. This chain connects TRBV28 to TRBJ2-7, with TRBD1 matching over 7 bases. The ends lost 4 bases at V and 2 bases at J; junction bases unmatched: 8. CDR1 and CDR2 from the germline V gene are MDHEN and SYDVKM. The CDR3 totals 15 residues. The full variable domain, completed using reference TRBV28 and TRBJ2-7, is DVKVTQSSRYLVKRTGEKVFLECVQDMDHENMFWYRQDPGLGLRLIYFSYDVKMKEKGDIPEGYSVSREKKERFSLILESASTNQTSMYLCASSSRTGAAYEQYFGPGTRLTVT.

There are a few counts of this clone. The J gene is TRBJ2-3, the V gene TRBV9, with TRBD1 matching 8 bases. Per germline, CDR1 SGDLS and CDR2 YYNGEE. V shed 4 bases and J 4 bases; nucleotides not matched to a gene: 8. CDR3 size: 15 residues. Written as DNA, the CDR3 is TGTGCCAGCAGCACCAGACAGGGGCGTGCAGATACGCAGTATTTT. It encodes CASSTRQGRADTQYF.

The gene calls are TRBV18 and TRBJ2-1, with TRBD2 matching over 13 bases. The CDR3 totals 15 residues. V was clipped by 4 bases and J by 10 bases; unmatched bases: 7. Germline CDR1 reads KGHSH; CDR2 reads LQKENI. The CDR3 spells CASSLGLAGESEQFF. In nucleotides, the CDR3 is TGTGCCAGCTCACTCGGACTAGCGGGGGAAAGCGAGCAGTTCTTC.

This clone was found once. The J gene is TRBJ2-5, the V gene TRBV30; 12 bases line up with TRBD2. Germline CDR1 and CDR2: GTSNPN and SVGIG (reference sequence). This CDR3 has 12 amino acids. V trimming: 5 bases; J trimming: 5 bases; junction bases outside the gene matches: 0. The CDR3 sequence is CAWGTSGETQYF. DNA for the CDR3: TGTGCCTGGGGGACTAGCGGGGAGACCCAGTACTTC. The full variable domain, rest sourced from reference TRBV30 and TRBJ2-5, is SQTIHQWPATLVQPVGSPLSLECTVEGTSNPNLYWYRQAAGRGLQLLFYSVGIGQISSEVPQNLSASRPQDRQFILSSKKLLLSDSGFYLCAWGTSGETQYFGPGTRLLVL.

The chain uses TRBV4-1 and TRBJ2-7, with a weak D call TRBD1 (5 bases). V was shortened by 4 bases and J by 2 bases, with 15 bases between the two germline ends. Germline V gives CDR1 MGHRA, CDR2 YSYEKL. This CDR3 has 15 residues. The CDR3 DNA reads TGCGCCAGCAGCCCGGTGGTACAGGCCCCCTACGAGCAGTACTTC. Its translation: CASSPVVQAPYEQYF.

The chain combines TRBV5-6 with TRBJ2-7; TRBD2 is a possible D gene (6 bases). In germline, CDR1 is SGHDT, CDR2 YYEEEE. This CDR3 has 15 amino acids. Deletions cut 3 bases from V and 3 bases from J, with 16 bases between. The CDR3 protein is CASSWRGRASYEQYF. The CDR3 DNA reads TGTGCCAGCAGCTGGAGGGGCAGGGCGAGCTACGAGCAGTACTTC.

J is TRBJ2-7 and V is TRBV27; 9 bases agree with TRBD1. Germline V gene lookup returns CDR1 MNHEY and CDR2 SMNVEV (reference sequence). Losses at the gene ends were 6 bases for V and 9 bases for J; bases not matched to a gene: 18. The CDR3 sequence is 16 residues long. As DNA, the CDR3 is TGTGCCAGCAGCAGCCGCCCCGACAGGGGGTCTGCGGGGCAGTACTTC. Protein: CASSSRPDRGSAGQYF.

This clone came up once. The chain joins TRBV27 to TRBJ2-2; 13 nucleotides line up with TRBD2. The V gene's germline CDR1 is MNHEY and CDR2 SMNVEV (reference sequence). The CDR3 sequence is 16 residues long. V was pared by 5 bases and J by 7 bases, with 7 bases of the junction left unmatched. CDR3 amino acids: CASSKLAGGPYGELFF. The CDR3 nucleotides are TGTGCCAGCAGTAAACTAGCGGGGGGGCCTTACGGGGAGCTGTTTTTT.

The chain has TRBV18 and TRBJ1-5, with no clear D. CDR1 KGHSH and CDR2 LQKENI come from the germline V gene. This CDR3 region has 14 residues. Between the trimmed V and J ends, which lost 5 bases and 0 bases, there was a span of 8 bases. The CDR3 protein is CASSGPDSNQPQHF. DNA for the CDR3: TGTGCCAGCTCAGGGCCTGATAGCAATCAGCCCCAGCATTTT.

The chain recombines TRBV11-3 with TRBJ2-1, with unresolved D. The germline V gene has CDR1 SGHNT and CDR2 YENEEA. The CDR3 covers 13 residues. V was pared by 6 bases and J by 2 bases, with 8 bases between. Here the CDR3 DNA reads TGTGCCAGCAGGCAGGATGCCTACAATGAGCAGTTCTTC. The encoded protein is CASRQDAYNEQFF.